The present TCR beta chain was sequenced within a study of blood T cell repertoires in COVID-19. The wider study: PBMCs, B-cell-depleted T cells, or T cells provided the cDNA or gDNA that made up the material.

Germline trimming cut 6 bases from V and 5 bases from J; bases unmatched to any gene: 10. The CDR3 length is 14 residues. Germline V gives CDR1 MNHEY, CDR2 SMNVEV (reference sequence). Residents of over 20 US areas, aged about 18 to 95 years, made up the participants. Sequencing was performed with immunoSEQ multiplex PCR; in TCRdb, only in-frame clones are kept and a portion is missing. The repertoire holds fewer than 450,000 clones, with about 90% as singletons. The J gene is TRBJ2-7, the V gene TRBV27; TRBD1 matches 7 bases. The specimen sequenced was PBMCs or T cells enriched from blood (not recorded which). This receptor was taken from a man between 18 and 29 years old who had recovered from COVID-19. The CDR3 DNA reads as TGTGCCAGCAGCCGAGACAGGGTAGCCGACGAGCAGTACTTC. As protein: CASSRDRVADEQYF.